A single sample gave rise to the 5 T cell receptor beta chains below, sequenced in a study of shared clonotypes between healthy human individuals. Method: immunoSEQ multiplex PCR; TCRdb's copy keeps in-frame clones and lacks some. Of 2 million to 2.5 million clones listed, around 92% are singletons. Sequencing input: naive CD4+ T cells from PBMCs. The subset was: CD45RA+ positively selected. The receptors originated from a man between 18 and 29 years old in good health. Some clones in this sample may be carry-over from other donors' samples.

The chain employs TRBV19 and TRBJ2-7, with TRBD2 identical over 11 bases. J was trimmed by 7 bases and V by 5 bases; bases with no gene match: 10. CDR3 size: 15 residues. Germline V gene sequence: CDR1 LNHDA, CDR2 SQIVND (reference sequence). For the CDR3, the DNA is TGTGCCAGTAGTCCCGAGGGACTAGCGGAGTCGGAGCAGTACTTC. Protein sequence: CASSPEGLAESEQYF.

The chain employs TRBV7-6 and TRBJ2-5; the match to TRBD1 covers 7 bases. Germline CDR1 reads SGHVS; CDR2 reads FNYEAQ. The CDR3 extends over 15 amino acids. V was pared by 5 bases and J by 2 bases, with 8 bases of the junction left unmatched. CDR3 sequence: CASSPTGDLQETQYF. CDR3 coding DNA: TGTGCCAGCAGCCCTACAGGGGACCTTCAAGAGACCCAGTACTTC.

This chain links TRBV2 with TRBJ2-7; D remains ambiguous. Trimming removed 6 bases from V and 4 bases from J, with 7 bases in between. CDR1 is SNHLY and CDR2 is FYNNEI in the germline V gene. The CDR3 totals 11 residues. In DNA form, the CDR3 reads TGTGCCAGCAGGTCCTATTACGAGCAGTACTTC. It translates to CASRSYYEQYF.

This rearrangement joins TRBV9 to TRBJ2-5; tentatively, D is TRBD1 or TRBD2 (5 bases each). This CDR3 is 15 amino acids long. CDR1 is SGDLS and CDR2 is YYNGEE in the germline V gene. V gave up 0 bases and J gave up 5 bases, with 14 bases separating them. This CDR3 is CASSVDGAWGETQYF. CDR3 coding DNA: TGTGCCAGCAGCGTAGACGGTGCCTGGGGGGAGACCCAGTACTTC.

A note on this clone: The identical CDR3 is also encoded by other nucleotide sequences in the sample. This rearrangement joins TRBV6-1 to TRBJ1-5, with D possibly matching TRBD1 (6 bases). This CDR3 spans 15 amino acids. Germline V lookup: CDR1 MNHNS, CDR2 SASEGT. Trimming left V 2 bases short and J 1 base short, with 9 bases between. The CDR3, as DNA: TGTGCCAGCAGTGAATTAGGGGGGAGCAATCAGCCCCAGCATTTT. Translation: CASSELGGSNQPQHF.